These 29 T cell receptor beta chains came from one sample sequenced in a study of siplizumab effects on memory and regulatory T cells. Profiled with immunoSEQ multiplex PCR; TCRdb holds only in-frame clones, not every one. The table records approximately 91,000 clones, around 95% of them present only once. The sample comprised CD8+ T cells sorted from blood. These receptor sequences come from a human donor in good health.

This clone has more than one count but fewer than ten. The CDR3 DNA is TGTGCCAGCAGCTTAGCGGGGTTCCAAGAGACCCAGTACTTC. It yields the protein CASSLAGFQETQYF. V usage is TRBV7-9 and J usage is TRBJ2-5, with D unclear. V was clipped by 0 bases and J by 1 base, with 6 bases between them. Germline CDR1 is SEHNR and CDR2 is FQNEAQ (reference sequence). The CDR3 spans 14 residues. The full variable domain, in which reference TRBV7-9 and TRBJ2-5 provide the parts outside the CDR3, is DTGVSQNPRHKITKRGQNVTFRCDPISEHNRLYWYRQTLGQGPEFLTYFQNEAQLEKSRLLSDRFSAERPKGSFSTLEIQRTEQGDSAMYLCASSLAGFQETQYFGPGTRLLVL.

This clone was observed a single time. The genes are TRBV19 and TRBJ2-3, with a tentative D call TRBD2 (5 bases). Germline V lookup: CDR1 LNHDA, CDR2 SQIVND (reference sequence). V lost 5 bases and J 0 bases, leaving 18 bases between the germline ends. The CDR3 contains 17 residues. The DNA for the CDR3 is TGTGCCAGTAGTTGGGGTGGGAGCGGTCCTAGCACAGATACGCAGTATTTT. Its translation: CASSWGGSGPSTDTQYF.

This chain uses TRBV28 with TRBJ2-1, with D possibly being TRBD2 (5 bases). Germline V gene lookup returns CDR1 MDHEN and CDR2 SYDVKM. This CDR3 has 17 residues. V was cut by 10 bases and J by 0 bases, with 22 bases left in between. The CDR3 DNA reads TGTGCCACCTTTTCTAGCAGCAGATTAAGCTCCTACAATGAGCAGTTCTTC. Its translation: CATFSSSRLSSYNEQFF.

This chain uses TRBV27 with TRBJ1-1; TRBD1 matches 10 bases. Trimming cost V 3 bases and J 6 bases; bases outside gene matches: 4. Germline values: CDR1 MNHEY, CDR2 SMNVEV (reference sequence). The CDR3 totals 14 residues. For the CDR3, the DNA is TGTGCCAGCAGTTTGGGACAGGGGATCCCTGAAGCTTTCTTT. Amino acid sequence: CASSLGQGIPEAFF.

The chain employs TRBV2 and TRBJ2-7; 7 positions match TRBD2. V dropped 11 bases and J dropped 5; count of bases not matched to a gene: 21. This CDR3 contains 16 residues. Germline assignment: CDR1 SNHLY and CDR2 FYNNEI. CDR3 DNA: TGTGCCCGCCGACGGTTAGACGTGCGGGAGATGCACGAGCAGTACTTC. It yields the protein CARRRLDVREMHEQYF.

The chain uses TRBV6-5 and TRBJ2-2; D possibly matches TRBD1 or TRBD2 (5 bases each). Germline CDR1 MNHEY, CDR2 SVGAGI. Deletions cut 2 bases from V and 6 bases from J, with 10 bases between. The CDR3 runs to 14 residues. CDR3 in DNA: TGTGCCAGCAGTTACGAGGGGTTGGCCGGGGAGCTGTTTTTT. It encodes CASSYEGLAGELFF.

The V gene is TRBV11-2, the J gene TRBJ2-3; D could derive from TRBD1 or TRBD2 (5 bases each). Trimming took off 3 bases at V and 2 bases at J, with 15 bases between the two ends. Germline assignment: CDR1 SGHAT and CDR2 FQNNGV. The CDR3 length is 16 residues. The CDR3 here is CASSFRDPYPTDTQYF. The CDR3 region has the DNA TGTGCCAGCAGCTTCCGGGACCCCTATCCCACAGATACGCAGTATTTT. The variable domain in full, completed from reference TRBV11-2 and TRBJ2-3, reads EAGVAQSPRYKIIEKRQSVAFWCNPISGHATLYWYQQILGQGPKLLIQFQNNGVVDDSQLPKDRFSAERLKGVDSTLKIQPAKLEDSAVYLCASSFRDPYPTDTQYFGPGTRLTVL.

V and J are TRBV5-8 and TRBJ2-5; 7 bases are a match to TRBD1. With V trimmed by 3 bases and J by 5 bases, 10 bases remained unmatched. The CDR3 consists of 15 residues. Germline CDR1 SGHTS, CDR2 YDEGEE. CDR3: CASSWGQGEGETQYF. DNA of the CDR3: TGTGCCAGCAGCTGGGGCCAGGGGGAAGGGGAGACCCAGTACTTC.

The chain couples TRBV5-6 to TRBJ2-3, with 13 bases lining up with TRBD2. The trim removed 2 bases at V and 1 base at J, leaving 7 bases unmatched. The CDR3 runs 18 residues. The germline CDR1 and CDR2 sequences are SGHDT and YYEEEE. CDR3 sequence: CASSFGLAGEVGTDTQYF. Here the CDR3 DNA reads TGTGCCAGCAGCTTCGGACTAGCGGGAGAGGTGGGCACAGATACGCAGTATTTT.

The rearrangement links TRBV11-2 to TRBJ2-7; 12 nucleotides line up with TRBD2. Germline V gene sequence: CDR1 SGHAT, CDR2 FQNNGV. With 6 bases clipped from V and 7 bases from J, the junction kept 13 bases outside the gene matches. The CDR3 has 16 residues. As DNA, the CDR3 is TGTGCCAGCAGTCATGGAGGGACTAGCGGGCTTTTAGAGCAGTACTTC. Its translation is CASSHGGTSGLLEQYF.

V usage is TRBV21-1 and J usage is TRBJ2-1. TRBV21-1 is designated a pseudogene. This CDR3 spans 14 amino acids. CDR3 sequence reads: CASSKGNPGNEQFF. CDR3 DNA: TGTGCCAGCAGCAAAGGTAACCCTGGGAATGAGCAGTTCTTC.

The chain joins TRBV5-6 to TRBJ1-2, with 8 bases matching TRBD1. This CDR3 contains 16 residues. V shed 0 bases and J 8 bases; nucleotides not matched to a gene: 12. Germline CDR1 is SGHDT and CDR2 is YYEEEE. The CDR3 DNA reads as TGTGCCAGCAGCTTGGCTAGGACAGGGTCCCATTGGGGCTACACCTTC. Translation: CASSLARTGSHWGYTF.

For this clone: The junction and the germline gene differ at one end; a read error may be behind it. The chain has TRBV15 and TRBJ1-1, with TRBD1 identical over 7 bases. Germline CDR1 and CDR2: LNHNV and YYDKDF (reference sequence). The CDR3 has 12 residues. CDR3 coding DNA: TGTGCCGCCAGGGGGATGAACACTGAAGCTTTCTTT. This translates into CAARGMNTEAFF.

This chain links TRBV27 with TRBJ2-7; 13 bases match TRBD2. The CDR3 is 15 residues long. With 7 bases clipped from V and 5 bases from J, the junction kept 8 bases outside the gene matches. In germline, CDR1 is MNHEY, CDR2 SMNVEV (reference sequence). In DNA form, the CDR3 reads TGTGCCAGCAACAAAAGGACTAGCGGGAGCCACGAGCAGTACTTC. This translates into CASNKRTSGSHEQYF.

The rearrangement joins TRBV5-6 to TRBJ2-5; 7 positions agree with TRBD1. The CDR3 has 14 amino acids. V was clipped by 4 bases and J by 3 bases; unmatched bases: 6. In germline, CDR1 is SGHDT, CDR2 YYEEEE. In DNA, the CDR3 is TGTGCCAGCAGCCCACCTGACAGGGAAGAGACCCAGTACTTC. Translation: CASSPPDREETQYF.

This chain links TRBV6-5 with TRBJ2-1, with 8 bases fitting TRBD1. Trimming cost V 6 bases and J 7 bases; bases outside gene matches: 2. The germline gives CDR1 MNHEY, CDR2 SVGAGI. CDR3 length: 12 amino acids. The CDR3 DNA is TGTGCCAGCAGGGGGACAGGTAATGAGCAGTTCTTC. It codes for CASRGTGNEQFF.

The chain couples TRBV4-1 to TRBJ2-7; D is unclear. The CDR3 is made up of 11 amino acids. The germline V gene encodes CDR1 MGHRA and CDR2 YSYEKL. The germline V and J ends were trimmed by 0 bases and 5 bases, with 2 bases remaining between them. The CDR3 sequence is CASSQENEQYF. The CDR3 DNA follows: TGCGCCAGCAGCCAAGAGAACGAGCAGTACTTC.

The chain employs TRBV19 and TRBJ1-6; D remains ambiguous. V was cut by 6 bases and J by 6 bases, with 6 bases left in between. CDR3 length: 12 amino acids. Germline V gives CDR1 LNHDA, CDR2 SQIVND (reference sequence). As DNA, the CDR3 is TGTGCCAGTAGCTTTGTTAATTCACCCCTCCACTTT. It translates to CASSFVNSPLHF. The variable domain in full, completed from reference TRBV19 and TRBJ1-6, reads DGGITQSPKYLFRKEGQNVTLSCEQNLNHDAMYWYRQDPGQGLRLIYYSQIVNDFQKGDIAEGYSVSREKKESFPLTVTSAQKNPTAFYLCASSFVNSPLHFGNGTRLTVT.

This chain joins TRBV19 and TRBJ1-2; D gene uncertain. Per the germline V gene, CDR1 is LNHDA and CDR2 is SQIVND (reference sequence). Deletions cut 6 bases from V and 2 bases from J, with 10 bases between. The CDR3 is 13 amino acids. DNA of the CDR3: TGTGCCAGTAGGGCAGGATTAAACTATGGCTACACCTTC. As protein: CASRAGLNYGYTF.

This sequence joins TRBV11-2 and TRBJ2-5; D possibly uses TRBD1 or TRBD2 (6 bases each). The J call is uncertain, as TRBJ2-7 better fits the DNA end. Per the germline V gene, CDR1 is SGHAT and CDR2 is FQNNGV. The length of the CDR3 is 14 residues. The CDR3: CASSPGRGPYEQYF. As DNA, the CDR3 is TGTGCCAGCAGCCCGGGCCGGGGGCCCTACGAGCAGTACTTC.

This chain joins TRBV28 and TRBJ2-7; D is uncertain. The CDR3 length is 14 residues. Germline assignment: CDR1 MDHEN and CDR2 SYDVKM. Trimming took off 7 bases at V and 0 bases at J, with 13 bases between the two ends. The CDR3 protein is CASTPGPSSYEQYF. The CDR3 DNA reads TGTGCCAGCACCCCCGGGCCAAGCTCCTACGAGCAGTACTTC.

This sequence joins TRBV4-1 and TRBJ2-7; D may be TRBD2 (5 bases). V dropped 0 bases and J dropped 3 bases, with 15 bases sitting between them. Germline lookup yields CDR1 MGHRA and CDR2 YSYEKL. This CDR3 region has 16 residues. The CDR3 sequence: CASSQEPPSKVYEQYF. The CDR3 region has the DNA TGCGCCAGCAGCCAAGAGCCTCCTAGCAAAGTCTACGAGCAGTACTTC.

This clone was counted a single time. The chain links TRBV5-6 to TRBJ2-5; D gene ambiguous. CDR1 SGHDT and CDR2 YYEEEE come from the germline V gene. V lost 4 bases, J lost 3 bases, and 13 bases lay in between. The CDR3 runs 14 residues. In nucleotides, the CDR3 is TGTGCCAGCAGCCCCCGGGTAGGCGAAGAGACCCAGTACTTC. Residues: CASSPRVGEETQYF.

This clone was recorded once. This chain uses TRBV11-2 with TRBJ2-7, with 8 bases fitting TRBD2. The CDR3 has 17 amino acids. Germline V gene data show CDR1 as SGHAT and CDR2 as FQNNGV. V shed 5 bases, J shed 4 bases, and the junction held 16 bases outside the gene matches. Here the CDR3 reads CASSPATPGLDWYEQYF. For the CDR3, the DNA is TGTGCCAGCAGCCCCGCAACTCCGGGACTAGATTGGTACGAGCAGTACTTC. The variable domain in full, completed from reference TRBV11-2 and TRBJ2-7, reads EAGVAQSPRYKIIEKRQSVAFWCNPISGHATLYWYQQILGQGPKLLIQFQNNGVVDDSQLPKDRFSAERLKGVDSTLKIQPAKLEDSAVYLCASSPATPGLDWYEQYFGPGTRLTVT.

The chain is built from TRBV23-1 and TRBJ2-7; D is tentatively TRBD1 or TRBD2 (5 bases each). TRBV23-1 is recorded as an ORF, its role being uncertain. The CDR3 covers 14 residues. Trimming removed 3 bases at V and 1 base at J, with 10 bases between. Written as DNA, the CDR3 is TGCGCCAGCAGTCAGGGGACCAATTCCTACGAGCAGTACTTC. This codes for CASSQGTNSYEQYF.

The chain has TRBV6-6 and TRBJ1-2, with D uncertain. Germline CDR1 MNHNY, CDR2 SVGAGI (reference sequence). Deletions cut 10 bases from V and 0 bases from J, with 15 bases between. The CDR3 loop spans 14 amino acids. CDR3 bases: TGTGCCACCACGAGGAGGGAATCTAACTATGGCTACACCTTC. This translates into CATTRRESNYGYTF.

J is TRBJ2-2 and V is TRBV2; D is uncertain. Germline V gene sequence: CDR1 SNHLY, CDR2 FYNNEI. This CDR3 has 13 amino acids. V lost 3 bases, J lost 4 bases, and 6 bases lay in between. CDR3 residues: CASSDTITGELFF. In nucleotides, the CDR3 is TGTGCCAGCAGTGACACTATCACCGGGGAGCTGTTTTTT.

V gene TRBV7-9 combines with J gene TRBJ2-7; tentatively, D is TRBD1 (5 bases). The CDR3 spans 14 residues. Germline V lookup: CDR1 SEHNR, CDR2 FQNEAQ (reference sequence). Trimming removed 5 bases from V and 0 bases from J, with 11 bases in between. The CDR3: CASSQTEISYEQYF. The CDR3 DNA is TGTGCCAGCAGCCAGACAGAGATCTCCTACGAGCAGTACTTC.

This clone was detected once. The chain carries TRBV15 and TRBJ2-5, with TRBD2 identical over 7 bases. Trimming removed 0 bases from V and 4 bases from J; junction bases left unmatched: 5. The CDR3 runs 15 residues. CDR1 is LNHNV, CDR2 YYDKDF, per germline (reference sequence). The CDR3 region is CATSRDLTGGETQYF. CDR3 nucleotide sequence: TGTGCCACCAGCAGAGATCTTACGGGAGGAGAGACCCAGTACTTC. The entire variable domain, with the rest obtained from reference TRBV15 and TRBJ2-5, is as follows: DAMVIQNPRYQVTQFGKPVTLSCSQTLNHNVMYWYQQKSSQAPKLLFHYYDKDFNNEADTPDNFQSRRPNTSFCFLDIRSPGLGDTAMYLCATSRDLTGGETQYFGPGTRLLVL.